Listed below are T cell receptor beta chains from one sample, sequenced in a study of T cell responses to AZD1222 COVID-19 vaccine. Here immunoSEQ multiplex PCR was the method, and the copy in TCRdb shows in-frame clones only, minus some. The sample yields about 130,000 clones, around nine tenths seen once. The sample was peripheral blood, taken on day 0 of AZD1222 vaccination. The origin of the receptors is an adult in good health. CDR3s include the opening cysteine and the closing phenylalanine or tryptophan. The D gene is left open where the match is weak. Expanded clones get a size class; other rows say once, few or many, or leave the size out.

TRBV9	TRBJ1-2	NA	NA	CASRGAIRANYYGYTF	TGTGCCAGCAGGGGCGCCATTCGGGCGAATTACTATGGCTACACCTTC
TRBV6-5	TRBJ2-2	TRBD1	NA	CASSLLTGKLFF	TGTGCCAGCAGCCTATTGACAGGGAAACTGTTTTTT
TRBV9	TRBJ2-3	NA	once	CASSVERGKDTQYF	TGTGCCAGCAGCGTAGAAAGGGGTAAAGATACGCAGTATTTT
TRBV6-5	TRBJ1-5	NA	once	CATQSAGDSNQPQHF	TGTGCCACACAGAGTGCGGGGGATAGCAATCAGCCCCAGCATTTT
TRBV6-5	TRBJ1-2	NA	NA	CASSRTVYSNYGYTF	TGTGCCAGCAGTCGGACCGTCTACTCTAACTATGGCTACACCTTC
TRBV7-2	TRBJ2-3	TRBD2	NA	CASRLAGSTDTQYF	TGTGCCAGCAGACTAGCGGGGAGCACAGATACGCAGTATTTT
TRBV5-6	TRBJ2-5	NA	NA	CASSLELGETQYF	TGTGCCAGCAGCTTGGAACTAGGAGAGACCCAGTACTTC
TRBV6-5	TRBJ1-1	NA	NA	CASSYAETLNTEAFF	TGTGCCAGCAGTTACGCCGAGACGTTGAACACTGAAGCTTTCTTT
TRBV30	TRBJ1-6	NA	NA	CAWSGTYGQGYESPLHF	TGTGCCTGGAGTGGCACCTATGGCCAGGGGTACGAGTCACCCCTCCACTTT
TRBV6-5	TRBJ2-2	NA	NA	CASRGVDAGELFF	TGTGCCAGCAGGGGGGTCGATGCCGGGGAGCTGTTTTTT
TRBV4-3	TRBJ1-4	NA	NA	CASSQGTVENNEKLFF	TGCGCCAGCAGCCAAGGGACGGTGGAGAATAATGAAAAACTGTTTTTT
TRBV7-8	TRBJ2-2	NA	few	CASSRTWGEELFF	TGTGCCAGCAGCCGGACGTGGGGAGAGGAGCTGTTTTTT
TRBV5-1	TRBJ1-2	NA	NA	CASRSGSANYGYTF	TGCGCCAGCAGATCAGGGTCAGCTAACTATGGCTACACCTTC
TRBV30	TRBJ1-5	TRBD1	NA	CAWSPDRDQPQHF	TGTGCCTGGAGTCCCGACAGGGATCAGCCCCAGCATTTT
TRBV6-5	TRBJ2-7	TRBD1	NA	CASTLGQSQSYEQYF	TGTGCCAGCACCTTGGGACAGTCGCAATCCTACGAGCAGTACTTC
TRBV5-1	TRBJ1-2	NA	once	CASSLDGTSYTF	TGCGCCAGCAGCTTGGACGGGACATCCTACACCTTC
TRBV30	TRBJ2-3	NA	NA	CAWKGQGTDTQYF	TGTGCCTGGAAAGGGCAGGGCACAGATACGCAGTATTTT
TRBV10-3	TRBJ2-1	TRBD2	NA	CAISRLAGSSYNEQFF	TGTGCCATCAGTCGGCTAGCGGGGAGCTCCTACAATGAGCAGTTCTTC
TRBV5-1	TRBJ1-1	NA	NA	CASSLGDLNTEAFF	TGCGCCAGCAGCTTAGGGGATTTGAACACTGAAGCTTTCTTT
TRBV30	TRBJ1-5	NA	NA	CAWSFRTAIVNQPQHF	TGTGCCTGGAGTTTTAGGACGGCAATCGTCAATCAGCCCCAGCATTTT
TRBV20-1	TRBJ2-7	TRBD2	NA	CSLLTGGLQYF	TGCAGTCTTTTAACGGGGGGTCTTCAGTACTTC
TRBV4-1	TRBJ2-2	NA	NA	CASSQVELTNTGELFF	TGCGCCAGCAGCCAAGTGGAGTTAACCAACACCGGGGAGCTGTTTTTT
TRBV19	TRBJ2-2	NA	NA	CASSIISGAPNTGELFF	TGTGCCAGTAGTATCATTTCCGGGGCTCCGAACACCGGGGAGCTGTTTTTT
TRBV11-2	TRBJ2-7	TRBD1	few	CASSLGQGYFHEQYF	TGTGCCAGCAGCTTAGGACAGGGTTATTTCCACGAGCAGTACTTC
TRBV5-1	TRBJ1-5	NA	NA	CASSYQGGDQPQHF	TGCGCCAGCAGCTATCAGGGTGGCGATCAGCCCCAGCATTTT
TRBV6-5	TRBJ2-2	NA	NA	CASIGMAGITGELFF	TGTGCCAGCATCGGGATGGCAGGGATCACCGGGGAGCTGTTTTTT
TRBV30	TRBJ2-7	NA	NA	CAWSAFHEQYF	TGTGCCTGGAGTGCGTTCCACGAGCAGTACTTC
TRBV3-1/TRBV3-2	TRBJ1-5	NA	once	CASSQGAGTYQPQHF	TGTGCCAGCAGCCAAGGGGCAGGGACGTATCAGCCCCAGCATTTT
TRBV6-5	TRBJ1-4	NA	NA	CASSKGRLDEKLFF	TGTGCCAGCAGTAAGGGTAGACTTGATGAAAAACTGTTTTTT
TRBV2	TRBJ1-1	NA	NA	CASSAEKNTEAFF	TGTGCCAGCAGTGCCGAAAAGAACACTGAAGCTTTCTTT
TRBV6-6	TRBJ2-6	NA	NA	CASSYGGPGANVLTF	TGTGCCAGCAGTTATGGGGGACCTGGGGCCAACGTCCTGACTTTC
TRBV29-1	TRBJ1-2	NA	once	CSVGSTIGYTF	TGCAGCGTTGGGTCCACTATAGGCTACACCTTC
TRBV18	TRBJ1-1	NA	NA	CASSPPGTRSLNTEAFF	TGTGCCAGCTCACCGCCTGGGACACGGTCTTTGAACACTGAAGCTTTCTTT
TRBV30	TRBJ2-3	NA	NA	CAWSVGGTSTDTQYF	TGTGCCTGGAGTGTGGGGGGCACCAGCACAGATACGCAGTATTTT
TRBV6-2/TRBV6-3	TRBJ1-5	NA	NA	CASSPGGNQPQHF	TGTGCCAGCAGCCCGGGGGGGAATCAGCCCCAGCATTTT